The rows below give T cell receptor beta chains drawn from one sample of a study of Graves' ophthalmopathy and Graves' hyperthyroidism. TCRdb re-called the multiplex PCR reads with MiXCR, one entry per CDR3 protein. The sample carries hundreds of thousands of distinct CDR3 sequences, roughly 21% recorded once. Sequencing was done on a sample of peripheral blood. The receptor source for this set is a woman aged 18 to 35 with stable Graves' hyperthyroidism. Each CDR3 is given with its conserved first and last residue. The order of the fields is D gene, V gene, clone size, J gene, CDR3 protein, CDR3 DNA. D genes are given only for firm matches. Size is omitted from some rows. Given values are once, few, many or a class for expanded clones.

>TRBD2|TRBV19|many|TRBJ2-5
CASSGTIQETQYF
TGTGCCAGTAGCGGGACTATCCAAGAGACCCAGTACTTC
>NA|TRBV4-1|many|TRBJ1-2
CASSQERADWNYGYTF
TGCGCCAGCAGCCAAGAGAGGGCGGATTGGAACTATGGCTACACCTTC
>TRBD2|TRBV11-2|many|TRBJ2-7
CASSLEGSSGTYEQYF
TGTGCCAGCAGCTTAGAAGGGAGTAGCGGGACCTACGAGCAGTACTTC
>NA|TRBV20-1|many|TRBJ2-7
CSASSDTYEQYF
TGCAGTGCTAGTTCAGACACCTACGAGCAGTACTTC
>NA|TRBV12-3/TRBV12-4|many|TRBJ2-5
CASTPTLGQTETQYF
TGTGCCAGCACCCCAACGTTAGGACAGACAGAGACCCAGTACTTC
>NA|TRBV6-2/TRBV6-3|NA|TRBJ2-2
CASSHGGSYTGELFF
TGTGCCAGCAGCCATGGAGGCTCGTACACCGGGGAGCTGTTTTTT
>NA|TRBV4-3|many|TRBJ1-2
CASSQDARYGYGYTF
TGCGCCAGCAGCCAAGACGCCCGGTATGGTTATGGCTACACCTTC
>TRBD2|TRBV7-8|many|TRBJ2-5
CASSFIPPGLAGVTQETQYF
TGTGCCAGCAGCTTTATCCCCCCAGGACTAGCGGGGGTAACCCAAGAGACCCAGTACTTC
>TRBD1|TRBV11-2|NA|TRBJ2-2
CASSLLVQGWNGELFF
TGTGCCAGCAGTTTATTGGTACAGGGGTGGAACGGGGAGCTGTTTTTT
>TRBD1|TRBV4-1|few|TRBJ1-5
CASSSRQGPFSNQPQHF
TGCGCCAGCAGCTCCCGACAGGGTCCTTTTAGCAATCAGCCCCAGCATTTT
>TRBD1|TRBV12-3/TRBV12-4|many|TRBJ2-2
CASRDRQGIRTGELFF
TGTGCCAGCAGGGACCGACAGGGGATTAGGACCGGGGAGCTGTTTTTT
>TRBD2|TRBV9|NA|TRBJ2-2
CASSPRAGGNTGELFF
TGTGCCAGCAGCCCCCGCGCGGGAGGGAACACCGGGGAGCTGTTTTTT
>NA|TRBV12-3/TRBV12-4|NA|TRBJ1-1
CASTSGLAEAFF
TGTGCCAGCACCTCGGGACTTGCTGAAGCTTTCTTT